This T cell receptor beta chain was retrieved from a study of long-term antiretroviral therapy in people with HIV. Regarding the study as a whole: Data on ART adherence, viral resistance or therapy changes were unavailable.

Between the trimmed V and J ends, which lost 0 bases and 8 bases, there was a span of 12 bases. CDR3 length: 14 residues. Germline V gene sequence: CDR1 MNHEY, CDR2 SVGAGI. No fewer than two post-ART and no fewer than one pre-ART PBMC samples existed for each donor. At the survey level, the v3.0 immunoSEQ assay was run. Sequencing used immunoSEQ multiplex PCR; TCRdb keeps in-frame clones, though not all of them. The repertoire holds 34,000 or so clones, roughly 81% seen once, with roughly 5% in the top ten. This clone has a single count. Its matching antigen is unknown. The rearrangement links TRBV6-5 to TRBJ2-3; no clear D gene. The TCR sequence derives from a woman in her thirties with HIV. Source: unsorted PBMCs, taken roughly 2.8 years before starting antiretroviral therapy. The CDR3 region has the DNA TGTGCCAGCAGTTACTCCCCTCCGCACGCTACGCAGTATTTT. This codes for CASSYSPPHATQYF.